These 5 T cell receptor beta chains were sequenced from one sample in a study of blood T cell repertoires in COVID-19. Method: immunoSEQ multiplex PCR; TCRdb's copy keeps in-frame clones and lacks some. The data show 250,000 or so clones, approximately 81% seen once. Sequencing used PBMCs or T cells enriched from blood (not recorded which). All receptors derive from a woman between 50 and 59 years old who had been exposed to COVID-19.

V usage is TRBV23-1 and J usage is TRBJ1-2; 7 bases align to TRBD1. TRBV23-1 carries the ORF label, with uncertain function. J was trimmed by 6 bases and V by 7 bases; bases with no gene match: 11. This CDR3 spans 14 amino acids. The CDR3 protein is CASITGAGVDGYTF. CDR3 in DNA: TGCGCCAGCATCACAGGGGCCGGGGTTGATGGCTACACCTTC.

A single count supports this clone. The CDR3 region is CASRGTGGTSYNSPLHF. CDR3 sequence (DNA): TGTGCCAGCAGGGGGACAGGGGGGACCTCCTATAATTCACCCCTCCACTTT. The chain combines TRBV3-1 (or the pseudogene TRBV3-2) with TRBJ1-6; 11 positions match TRBD1. CDR3 length: 17 amino acids. The V and J ends lost 6 bases and 0 bases, in that order; junction bases with no gene match: 4. Germline loops: CDR1 LGHDT, CDR2 YNNKEL (reference sequence).

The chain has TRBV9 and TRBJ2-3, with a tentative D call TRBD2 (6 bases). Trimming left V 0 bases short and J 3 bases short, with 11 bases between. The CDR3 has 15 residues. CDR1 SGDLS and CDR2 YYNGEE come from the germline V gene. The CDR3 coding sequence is TGTGCCAGCAGCGTAGGGGACTTATTGACAGATACGCAGTATTTT. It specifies CASSVGDLLTDTQYF.

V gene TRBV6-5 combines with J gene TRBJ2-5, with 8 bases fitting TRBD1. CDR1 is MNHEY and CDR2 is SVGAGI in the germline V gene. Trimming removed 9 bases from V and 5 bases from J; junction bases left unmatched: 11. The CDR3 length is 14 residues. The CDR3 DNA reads TGTGCCAGTTCGCAGGGGGCGCAGAGGGAGACCCAGTACTTC. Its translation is CASSQGAQRETQYF.

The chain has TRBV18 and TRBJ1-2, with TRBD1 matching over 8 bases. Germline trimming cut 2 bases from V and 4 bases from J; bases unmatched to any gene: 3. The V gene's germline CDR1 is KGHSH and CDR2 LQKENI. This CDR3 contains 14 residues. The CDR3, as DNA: TGTGCCAGCTCACCAACAGGGGGGAGCTATGGCTACACCTTC. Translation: CASSPTGGSYGYTF.